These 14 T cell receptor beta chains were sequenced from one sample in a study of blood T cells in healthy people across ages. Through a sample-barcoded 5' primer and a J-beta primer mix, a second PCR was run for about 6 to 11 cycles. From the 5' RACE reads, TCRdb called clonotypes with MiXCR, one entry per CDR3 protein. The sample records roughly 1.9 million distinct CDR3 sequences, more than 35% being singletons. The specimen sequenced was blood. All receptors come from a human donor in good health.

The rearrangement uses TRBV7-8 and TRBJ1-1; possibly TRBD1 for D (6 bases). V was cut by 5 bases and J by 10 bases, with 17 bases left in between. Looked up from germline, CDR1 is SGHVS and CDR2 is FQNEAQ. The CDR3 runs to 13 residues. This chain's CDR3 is CASSTSTGRGAFF. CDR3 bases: TGTGCCAGCAGCACTTCGACAGGAAGAGGAGCTTTCTTT.

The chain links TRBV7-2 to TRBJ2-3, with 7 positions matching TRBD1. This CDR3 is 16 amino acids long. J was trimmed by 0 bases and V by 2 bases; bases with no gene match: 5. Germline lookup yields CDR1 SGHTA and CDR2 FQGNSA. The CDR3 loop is CASSLRTGYSTDTQYF. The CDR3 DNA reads TGTGCCAGCAGCTTAAGGACAGGATACAGCACAGATACGCAGTATTTT.

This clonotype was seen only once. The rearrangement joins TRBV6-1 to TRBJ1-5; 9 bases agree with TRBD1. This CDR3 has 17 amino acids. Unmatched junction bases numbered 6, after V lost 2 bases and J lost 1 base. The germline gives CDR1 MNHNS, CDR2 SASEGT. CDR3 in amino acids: CASSEYRGPVSNQPQHF. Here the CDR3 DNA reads TGTGCCAGCAGTGAATACAGGGGGCCGGTGAGCAATCAGCCCCAGCATTTT.

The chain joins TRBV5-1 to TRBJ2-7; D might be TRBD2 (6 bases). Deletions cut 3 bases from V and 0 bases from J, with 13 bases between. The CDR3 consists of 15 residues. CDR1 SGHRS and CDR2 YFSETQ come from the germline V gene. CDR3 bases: TGCGCCAGCAGCTCGGGACTTCTGAGCTCCTACGAGCAGTACTTC. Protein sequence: CASSSGLLSSYEQYF.

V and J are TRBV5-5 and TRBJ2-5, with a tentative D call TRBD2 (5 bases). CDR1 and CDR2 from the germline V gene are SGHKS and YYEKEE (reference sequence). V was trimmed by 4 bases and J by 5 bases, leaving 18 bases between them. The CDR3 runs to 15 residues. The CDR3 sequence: CASSPQDFNGETQYF. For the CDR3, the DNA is TGTGCCAGCAGCCCGCAGGACTTTAATGGGGAGACCCAGTACTTC.

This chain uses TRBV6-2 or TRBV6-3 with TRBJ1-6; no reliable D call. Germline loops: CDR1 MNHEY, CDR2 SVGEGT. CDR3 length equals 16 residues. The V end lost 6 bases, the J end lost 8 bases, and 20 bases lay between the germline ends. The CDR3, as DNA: TGTGCCAGCAGCTACCGGGAGCCCAAAAGGGATTCACCCCTCCACTTT. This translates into CASSYREPKRDSPLHF.

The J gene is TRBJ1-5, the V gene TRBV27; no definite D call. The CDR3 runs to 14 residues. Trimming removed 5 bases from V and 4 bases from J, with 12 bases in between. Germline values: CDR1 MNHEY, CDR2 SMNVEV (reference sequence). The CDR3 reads CASSPIGENQPQHF. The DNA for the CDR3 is TGTGCCAGCAGTCCTATTGGGGAAAATCAGCCCCAGCATTTT.

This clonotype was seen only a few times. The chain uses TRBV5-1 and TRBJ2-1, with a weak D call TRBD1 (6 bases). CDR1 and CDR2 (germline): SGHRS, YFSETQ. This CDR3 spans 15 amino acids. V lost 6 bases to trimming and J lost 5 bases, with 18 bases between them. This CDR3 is CASTIPGTQNNEQFF. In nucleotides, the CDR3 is TGCGCCAGCACCATTCCCGGGACACAAAACAATGAGCAGTTCTTC.

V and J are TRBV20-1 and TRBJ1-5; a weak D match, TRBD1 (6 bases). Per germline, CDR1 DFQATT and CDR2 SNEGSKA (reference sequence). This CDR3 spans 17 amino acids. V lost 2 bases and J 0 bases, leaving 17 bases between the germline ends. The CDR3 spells CSARPQDSTYSNQPQHF. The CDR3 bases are TGCAGTGCTAGACCCCAGGACAGCACTTATAGCAATCAGCCCCAGCATTTT.

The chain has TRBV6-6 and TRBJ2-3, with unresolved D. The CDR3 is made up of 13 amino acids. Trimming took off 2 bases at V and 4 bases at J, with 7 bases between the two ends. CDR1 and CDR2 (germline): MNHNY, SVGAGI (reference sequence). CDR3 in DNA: TGTGCCAGCAGTTACAGGACCCCAGATACGCAGTATTTT. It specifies CASSYRTPDTQYF.

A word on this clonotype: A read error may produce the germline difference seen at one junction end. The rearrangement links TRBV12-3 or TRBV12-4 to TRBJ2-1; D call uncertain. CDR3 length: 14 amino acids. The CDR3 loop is CASRLGTYYNEQFF. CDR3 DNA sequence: TGTGCCAGCAGGTTAGGAACATACTACAATGAGCAGTTCTTC.

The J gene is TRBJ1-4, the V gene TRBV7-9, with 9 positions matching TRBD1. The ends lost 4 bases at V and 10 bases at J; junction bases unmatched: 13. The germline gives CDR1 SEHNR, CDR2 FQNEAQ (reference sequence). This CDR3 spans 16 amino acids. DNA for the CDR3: TGTGCCAGCAGCTCGAGTCCCGGGACAGGGTCCGGAAAACTGTTTTTT. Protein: CASSSSPGTGSGKLFF.

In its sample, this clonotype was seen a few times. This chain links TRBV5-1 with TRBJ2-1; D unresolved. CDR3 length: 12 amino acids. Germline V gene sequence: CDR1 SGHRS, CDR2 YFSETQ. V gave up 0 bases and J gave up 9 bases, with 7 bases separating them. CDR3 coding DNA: TGCGCCAGCAGCTTGGGCCCAACTGAGCAGTTCTTC. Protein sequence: CASSLGPTEQFF.

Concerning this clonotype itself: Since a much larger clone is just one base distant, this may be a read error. In nucleotides, the CDR3 is TGTGCCAGCACCAACAGCTACAATGAGCAGTTCTTC. It translates to CASTNSYNEQFF. This chain joins TRBV6-2 or TRBV6-3 and TRBJ2-1; D is undetermined. The CDR3 has 12 amino acids. Germline V gene lookup returns CDR1 MNHEY and CDR2 SVGEGT. Deletions cut 7 bases from V and 3 bases from J, with 7 bases between.